This TCR beta chain is drawn from a study of blood T cell repertoires in COVID-19. In the study overall: The samples span acute and convalescent COVID-19 from the United States, Italy and Spain.

The method was immunoSEQ multiplex PCR; TCRdb's version includes in-frame clones alone and lacks a portion of them. The sample includes tens of thousands of clones, around 67% of them seen just once. In germline, CDR1 is SGHAT, CDR2 FQNNGV. V lost 1 base, J lost 5 bases, and 2 bases stayed unmatched. The CDR3 consists of 14 residues. V and J are TRBV11-2 and TRBJ2-5; 9 nucleotides agree with TRBD2. Sequenced: peripheral blood. The TCR was taken from a woman between 45 and 60 years old with active or convalescent COVID-19. The CDR3 loop reads CASSLVAGDETQYF. The CDR3 coding sequence is TGTGCCAGCAGCTTAGTAGCGGGAGACGAGACCCAGTACTTC.